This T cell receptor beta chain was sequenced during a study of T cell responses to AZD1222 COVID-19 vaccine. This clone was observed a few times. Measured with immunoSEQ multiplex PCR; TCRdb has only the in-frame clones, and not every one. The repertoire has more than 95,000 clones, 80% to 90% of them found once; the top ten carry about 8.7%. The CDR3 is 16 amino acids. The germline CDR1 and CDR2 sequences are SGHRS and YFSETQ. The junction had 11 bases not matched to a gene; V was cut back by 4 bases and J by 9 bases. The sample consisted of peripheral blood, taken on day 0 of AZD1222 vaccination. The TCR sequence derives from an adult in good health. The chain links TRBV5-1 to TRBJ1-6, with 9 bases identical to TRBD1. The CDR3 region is CASSRSGQGAASPLHF. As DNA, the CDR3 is TGCGCCAGCAGCAGATCGGGACAGGGCGCGGCTTCACCCCTCCACTTT.